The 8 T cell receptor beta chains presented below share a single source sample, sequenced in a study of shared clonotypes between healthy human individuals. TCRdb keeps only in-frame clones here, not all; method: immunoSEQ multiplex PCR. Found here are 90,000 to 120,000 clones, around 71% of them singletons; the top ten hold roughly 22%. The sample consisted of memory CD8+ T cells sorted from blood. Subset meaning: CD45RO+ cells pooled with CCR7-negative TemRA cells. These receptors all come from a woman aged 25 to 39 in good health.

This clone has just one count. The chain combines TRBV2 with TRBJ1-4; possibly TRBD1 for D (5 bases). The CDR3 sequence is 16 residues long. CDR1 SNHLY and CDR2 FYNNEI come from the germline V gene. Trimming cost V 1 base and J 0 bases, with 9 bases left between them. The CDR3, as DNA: TGTGCCAGCAGTGAAGGATTGACAGCAACTAATGAAAAACTGTTTTTT. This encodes CASSEGLTATNEKLFF.

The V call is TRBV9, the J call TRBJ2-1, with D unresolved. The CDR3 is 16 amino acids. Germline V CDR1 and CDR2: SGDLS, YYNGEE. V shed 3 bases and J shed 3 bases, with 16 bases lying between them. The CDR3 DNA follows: TGTGCCAGCAGCGGCTTGGGTGGGATTGACTACAATGAGCAGTTCTTC. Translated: CASSGLGGIDYNEQFF.

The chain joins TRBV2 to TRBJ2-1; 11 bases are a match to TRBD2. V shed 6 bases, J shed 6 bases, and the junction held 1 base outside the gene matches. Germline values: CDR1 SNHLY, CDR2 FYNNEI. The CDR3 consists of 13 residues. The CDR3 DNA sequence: TGTGCCAGCAGCACTAGCGGGAGCAATGAGCAGTTCTTC. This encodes CASSTSGSNEQFF.

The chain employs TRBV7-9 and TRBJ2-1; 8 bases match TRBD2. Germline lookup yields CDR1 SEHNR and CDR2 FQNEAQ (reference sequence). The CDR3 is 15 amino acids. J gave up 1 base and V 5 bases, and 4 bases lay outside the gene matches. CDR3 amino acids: CASSERLASYNEQFF. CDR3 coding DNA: TGTGCCAGCAGCGAGAGACTAGCGTCCTACAATGAGCAGTTCTTC.

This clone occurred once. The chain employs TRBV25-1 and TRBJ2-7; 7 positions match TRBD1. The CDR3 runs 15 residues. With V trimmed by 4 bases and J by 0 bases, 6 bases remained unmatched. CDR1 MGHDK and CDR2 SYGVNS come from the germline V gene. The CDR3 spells CASSVRGRLSYEQYF. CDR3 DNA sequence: TGTGCCAGCAGTGTGAGGGGGCGCCTCTCCTACGAGCAGTACTTC.

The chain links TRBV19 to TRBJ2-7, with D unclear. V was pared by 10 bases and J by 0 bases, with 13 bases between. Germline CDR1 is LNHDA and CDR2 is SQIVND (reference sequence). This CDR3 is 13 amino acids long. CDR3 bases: TGTGCCACCAAGGGCCAGTCCTCCTACGAGCAGTACTTC. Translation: CATKGQSSYEQYF.

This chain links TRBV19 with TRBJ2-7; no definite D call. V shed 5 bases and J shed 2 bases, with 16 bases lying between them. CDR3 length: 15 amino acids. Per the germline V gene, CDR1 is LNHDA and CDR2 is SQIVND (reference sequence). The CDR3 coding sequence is TGTGCCAGTAGTCTCAAGACCCCCCGCGCCTACGAGCAGTACTTC. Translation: CASSLKTPRAYEQYF.

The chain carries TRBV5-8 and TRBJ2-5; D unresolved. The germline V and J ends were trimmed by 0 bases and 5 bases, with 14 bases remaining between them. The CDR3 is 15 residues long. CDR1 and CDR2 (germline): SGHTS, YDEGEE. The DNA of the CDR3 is TGTGCCAGCAGCTTGGGGACGGACCCGAGGGAGACCCAGTACTTC. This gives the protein CASSLGTDPRETQYF. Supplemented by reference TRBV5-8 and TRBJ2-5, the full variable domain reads EAGVTQSPTHLIKTRGQQATLRCSPISGHTSVYWYQQALGLGLQFLLWYDEGEERNRGNFPPRFSGRQFPNYSSELNVNALELEDSALYLCASSLGTDPRETQYFGPGTRLLVL.